The present T cell receptor (beta chain) was sequenced within a study of blood T cells in healthy people across ages. Findings of the study overall: Roughly linear declines in TCR beta diversity per million T cells occurred with age.

Sample-barcoded 5' priming and a J-beta primer mix drove a second PCR of 7 to 11 cycles. TCRdb ran MiXCR on the 5' RACE reads and lists one entry per CDR3 protein. The table lists 750,000 to 950,000 distinct CDR3 sequences, under 30% of them singletons. A word on this clonotype: As yet, its antigen is unknown.

V lost 4 bases and J 5 bases, leaving 16 bases between the germline ends. Per the germline V gene, CDR1 is SGHRS and CDR2 is YFSETQ. CDR3 length: 16 residues. RNA extraction gave at least 5 micrograms of total RNA per sample. The sample also formed part of further work on T cells of mothers and their children. As reported in that work: All donors were healthy and Caucasian; they were a few mothers and their six children. Related mother-child pairs shared slightly more overlap than unrelated pairs, but the difference was non-significant.

This sequence was found in a boy younger than 18 in good health. V and J are TRBV5-1 and TRBJ1-6, with a weak D call TRBD1 (6 bases). The sequenced sample consisted of blood. This chain's CDR3 is CASSTLAGANNSPLHF. The CDR3 DNA reads TGCGCCAGCAGCACACTCGCAGGGGCCAATAATTCACCCCTCCACTTT.